This T cell receptor beta chain was recorded in a study of blood T cell repertoires in COVID-19. The CDR3 is made up of 16 amino acids. Germline-derived CDR1 and CDR2 are SGHDN and FVKESK. The ends were cut back, 5 bases at V and 4 bases at J, with 20 bases in the middle. The table came from immunoSEQ multiplex PCR; TCRdb's copy has only in-frame clones and leaves some out. This sample has 30,000 to 35,000 clones, with around 80% found just once. The sequenced sample was peripheral blood. The chain combines TRBV14 with TRBJ1-2; a possible D gene is TRBD1 (6 bases). The receptor's source is an elderly man with active or convalescent COVID-19. The CDR3 sequence is CASSASGGAGLYGYTF. The CDR3 coding sequence is TGTGCCAGCAGCGCCAGCGGGGGCGCGGGGCTCTATGGCTACACCTTC.